The 27 T cell receptor beta chains presented below share a single source sample, sequenced in a study of cytomegalovirus exposure and HLA in healthy donors. The table came from immunoSEQ multiplex PCR; TCRdb's copy has only in-frame clones and leaves some out. The table has 80,000 to 95,000 clones, approximately 96% seen once. The specimen sequenced was PBMCs. Source of these receptors: a woman between 18 and 30 years old in good health and CMV-seronegative.

This clone occurred once. The V gene is TRBV6-6, the J gene TRBJ1-3; 10 bases map to TRBD1. In germline, CDR1 is MNHNY, CDR2 SVGAGI (reference sequence). V shed 8 bases, J shed 3 bases, and the junction held 7 bases outside the gene matches. CDR3 length equals 15 residues. The CDR3 DNA follows: TGTGCCAGCCTATCGGGACAGGGGAGTGGAAACACCATATATTTT. Residues: CASLSGQGSGNTIYF.

V is TRBV29-1 and J is TRBJ1-2; no clear D gene. V was clipped by 2 bases and J by 0 bases, with 13 bases between them. This CDR3 region has 15 residues. In germline, CDR1 is SQVTM, CDR2 ANQGSEA. This CDR3 reads CSVERETKANYGYTF. As DNA, the CDR3 is TGCAGCGTTGAACGGGAAACCAAAGCTAACTATGGCTACACCTTC.

A few counts support this clone. V gene TRBV27 combines with J gene TRBJ2-7, with D possibly being TRBD2 (6 bases). V gave up 7 bases and J gave up 0 bases, with 10 bases separating them. The V gene's germline CDR1 is MNHEY and CDR2 SMNVEV (reference sequence). The CDR3 covers 13 residues. CDR3 sequence: CASTTGSSYEQYF. The CDR3 DNA reads as TGTGCCAGCACCACCGGGAGCTCCTACGAGCAGTACTTC.

This rearrangement joins TRBV10-3 to TRBJ2-7; TRBD2 agrees at 11 bases. Germline V gene sequence: CDR1 ENHRY, CDR2 SYGVKD. The CDR3 extends over 14 amino acids. With V trimmed by 6 bases and J by 3 bases, 4 bases remained unmatched. The DNA for the CDR3 is TGTGCCATCAGGTTAGCGGGAGGGGACTACGAGCAGTACTTC. Its protein is CAIRLAGGDYEQYF.

The chain recombines TRBV6-5 with TRBJ2-7, with 9 nucleotides matching TRBD1. The germline gives CDR1 MNHEY, CDR2 SVGAGI. The CDR3 sequence is 15 residues long. Losses at the gene ends were 6 bases for V and 1 base for J; bases not matched to a gene: 7. The CDR3 sequence: CASSPGTGSSYEQYF. DNA of the CDR3: TGTGCCAGCAGCCCCGGGACAGGGTCTTCCTACGAGCAGTACTTC.

The J gene is TRBJ2-5, the V gene TRBV2; possibly TRBD1 for D (5 bases). Trimming removed 4 bases from V and 5 bases from J, with 17 bases in between. This CDR3 comprises 15 residues. Per the germline V gene, CDR1 is SNHLY and CDR2 is FYNNEI. The CDR3 DNA is TGTGCCAGCAGTGGTAGGGCAGCCCCAGGGGAGACCCAGTACTTC. It translates to CASSGRAAPGETQYF.

The chain has TRBV6-5 and TRBJ2-7; 12 bases match TRBD2. The CDR3 is 15 amino acids. Germline CDR1 reads MNHEY; CDR2 reads SVGAGI. The V gene end was trimmed by 6 bases and the J gene end by 0 bases; junction bases not matched to a gene: 3. The CDR3 sequence: CASRVLAGGSYEQYF. CDR3 in DNA: TGTGCCAGCAGGGTACTAGCGGGAGGCTCCTACGAGCAGTACTTC.

V and J are TRBV28 and TRBJ1-5; unclear D gene. CDR3 length: 14 amino acids. V was pared by 5 bases and J by 7 bases, with 15 bases between. Germline-derived CDR1 and CDR2 are MDHEN and SYDVKM. CDR3: CASSLTQLPQPQHF. In DNA form, the CDR3 reads TGTGCCAGCAGTCTTACACAGTTGCCACAGCCCCAGCATTTT.

The chain recombines TRBV11-2 with TRBJ2-1; 14 bases are shared with TRBD2. V lost 5 bases to trimming and J lost 7 bases; unmatched junction nucleotides: 7. Germline CDR1 is SGHAT and CDR2 is FQNNGV. The CDR3 totals 16 residues. The CDR3 loop reads CASSQGLAGEYNEQFF. CDR3 nucleotide sequence: TGTGCCAGCAGCCAGGGACTAGCGGGAGAATATAATGAGCAGTTCTTC.

The rearrangement uses TRBV7-2 and TRBJ2-5, with 7 bases that match TRBD1. This CDR3 has 13 residues. The trim removed 5 bases at V and 2 bases at J, leaving 2 bases unmatched. From germline, CDR1 is SGHTA and CDR2 FQGNSA. The CDR3 sequence: CASSRDRQETQYF. CDR3 bases: TGTGCCAGCAGCCGGGACAGACAAGAGACCCAGTACTTC.

This chain connects TRBV19 to TRBJ1-5; 9 bases map to TRBD1. The CDR3 contains 15 residues. V trimming: 3 bases; J trimming: 2 bases; junction bases outside the gene matches: 2. Germline V gene sequence: CDR1 LNHDA, CDR2 SQIVND (reference sequence). In nucleotides, the CDR3 is TGTGCCAGTAGTATCGGGGACAGGGGCAATCAGCCCCAGCATTTT. Its protein product is CASSIGDRGNQPQHF.

The chain combines TRBV7-2 with TRBJ2-3; 7 bases match TRBD2. This CDR3 is built from 18 residues. Germline V gene lookup returns CDR1 SGHTA and CDR2 FQGNSA. V was clipped by 0 bases and J by 0 bases; unmatched bases: 9. CDR3 sequence reads: CASSLAGGTPTSTDTQYF. The CDR3, as DNA: TGTGCCAGCAGCTTAGCGGGAGGGACCCCAACTAGCACAGATACGCAGTATTTT.

V and J are TRBV27 and TRBJ1-2, with D possibly TRBD1 on 5 matching bases. V lost 5 bases and J lost 5, with 9 bases in between. The CDR3 consists of 12 residues. The germline V gene encodes CDR1 MNHEY and CDR2 SMNVEV (reference sequence). The CDR3 spells CASSQGGYGYTF. The DNA for the CDR3 is TGTGCCAGCAGTCAGGGAGGGTATGGCTACACCTTC.

The sample holds one count of this clone. The J gene is TRBJ1-3, the V gene TRBV5-1, with no clear D. Germline CDR1 is SGHRS and CDR2 is YFSETQ. CDR3 length: 15 amino acids. V shed 2 bases and J shed 3 bases, with 12 bases lying between them. For the CDR3, the DNA is TGCGCCAGCAGCTTAGTTCCGGAGGGTGGAAACACCATATATTTT. Protein sequence: CASSLVPEGGNTIYF.

This clone was picked up a small number of times. The V gene is TRBV14, the J gene TRBJ2-1; 11 bases fit TRBD2. This CDR3 contains 16 residues. V lost 4 bases, J lost 4 bases, and 6 bases stayed unmatched. Germline assignment: CDR1 SGHDN and CDR2 FVKESK. The CDR3 region has the DNA TGTGCCAGCAGCCCTCCCGGGACTAGCGGATACAATGAGCAGTTCTTC. As protein: CASSPPGTSGYNEQFF.

The rearrangement joins TRBV18 to TRBJ2-1, with D tentatively TRBD2 (6 bases). V was clipped by 0 bases and J by 3 bases, with 15 bases between them. Germline CDR1 is KGHSH and CDR2 is LQKENI. CDR3 length: 17 residues. CDR3 in DNA: TGTGCCAGCTCACCACCGTCCGGGAGCCGCCTCTACAATGAGCAGTTCTTC. The encoded protein is CASSPPSGSRLYNEQFF.

The chain couples TRBV9 to TRBJ2-7; 8 bases fit TRBD2. CDR1 SGDLS and CDR2 YYNGEE come from the germline V gene. The ends lost 0 bases at V and 2 bases at J; junction bases unmatched: 4. This CDR3 spans 15 amino acids. The CDR3 nucleotides are TGTGCCAGCAGCGTAGCGGGAGGGTCCCCCTACGAGCAGTACTTC. Translating gives CASSVAGGSPYEQYF.

This chain uses TRBV4-1 with TRBJ2-5, with 10 bases that match TRBD1. This CDR3 is 22 amino acids long. Germline V gene sequence: CDR1 MGHRA, CDR2 YSYEKL. V gave up 1 base and J gave up 0 bases; unmatched junction bases: 20. The CDR3: CASSQGATTGTGEGGNQETQYF. The CDR3 DNA reads as TGCGCCAGCAGCCAAGGAGCAACAACCGGGACAGGGGAGGGAGGAAACCAAGAGACCCAGTACTTC.

The chain carries TRBV21-1 and TRBJ2-6; the table's D call, TRBD1, has no DNA check behind it. TRBV21-1 is a listed pseudogene. CDR3 size: 19 residues. DNA for the CDR3: TGTGCCAGCAGCATTACAGGGTTTCCAACTCCCTCTGGGGCCAACGTCCTGACTTTC. This encodes CASSITGFPTPSGANVLTF.

J is TRBJ2-1 and V is TRBV27; TRBD2 is a possible D gene (6 bases). The CDR3 loop spans 12 amino acids. Germline V gives CDR1 MNHEY, CDR2 SMNVEV (reference sequence). V lost 4 bases and J 10 bases, leaving 11 bases between the germline ends. In DNA, the CDR3 is TGTGCCAGCAGTTCCGGGCTAGCGGAGCAGTTCTTC. Protein sequence: CASSSGLAEQFF.

The chain uses TRBV5-1 and TRBJ2-7; TRBD2 might be the D (6 bases). V lost 4 bases, J lost 0 bases, and 17 bases lay in between. Germline V lookup: CDR1 SGHRS, CDR2 YFSETQ. The CDR3 contains 16 residues. The CDR3 loop reads CASSPSALGSSYEQYF. DNA of the CDR3: TGCGCCAGCAGCCCCTCGGCACTCGGGAGCTCCTACGAGCAGTACTTC.

This clone came up once. CDR3: CASSTRGNSYEQYF. The DNA of the CDR3 is TGTGCCAGCAGTACCAGGGGAAACTCCTACGAGCAGTACTTC. The rearrangement links TRBV6-5 to TRBJ2-7; D may be TRBD1 (6 bases). This CDR3 has 14 residues. Trimming shortened V by 5 bases and J by 0 bases, and 11 bases separated the two germline ends. Germline CDR1 is MNHEY and CDR2 is SVGAGI.

This chain joins TRBV5-1 and TRBJ1-5; D ambiguous. The CDR3 is 17 residues long. The V end was cut by 0 bases, the J end by 3 bases, with 16 bases between. Germline V gives CDR1 SGHRS, CDR2 YFSETQ. CDR3 DNA: TGCGCCAGCAGCTTGGAAGCATTAGACTTGGCCAATCAGCCCCAGCATTTT. It translates to CASSLEALDLANQPQHF.

The chain joins TRBV2 to TRBJ2-7; TRBD2 agrees at 8 bases. Germline CDR1 and CDR2: SNHLY and FYNNEI. Trimming took 6 bases from V and 4 from J; bases not matched to a gene: 2. This CDR3 region has 12 residues. CDR3 DNA: TGTGCCAGCAGAACTAGCGGATACGAGCAGTACTTC. This codes for CASRTSGYEQYF.

This chain joins TRBV29-1 and TRBJ2-3; the D gene is possibly TRBD2 (6 bases). Germline lookup yields CDR1 SQVTM and CDR2 ANQGSEA. V was clipped by 7 bases and J by 0 bases, with 11 bases between them. The CDR3 is 13 amino acids. CDR3 loop: CSGSGSSTDTQYF. In DNA, the CDR3 is TGCAGCGGTAGCGGAAGTAGCACAGATACGCAGTATTTT.

The rearrangement joins TRBV29-1 to TRBJ2-3; D is possibly TRBD1 (6 bases). The germline V gene encodes CDR1 SQVTM and CDR2 ANQGSEA. This CDR3 region has 16 residues. V lost 0 bases, J lost 4 bases, and 17 bases lay in between. The CDR3 reads CSVEDSWTVGPDTQYF. In DNA, the CDR3 is TGCAGCGTTGAAGACTCATGGACAGTCGGCCCAGATACGCAGTATTTT.

In this sample, this clone turned up once. The CDR3 reads CASSPLGGSGVYNEQFF. In DNA, the CDR3 is TGTGCCAGCAGCCCATTGGGGGGTAGCGGCGTATACAATGAGCAGTTCTTC. The V call is TRBV7-9, the J call TRBJ2-1, with D tentatively TRBD2 (6 bases). Trimming cost V 5 bases and J 4 bases, with 21 bases left between them. This CDR3 has 17 residues. Per the germline V gene, CDR1 is SEHNR and CDR2 is FQNEAQ (reference sequence). The full variable domain, rest sourced from reference TRBV7-9 and TRBJ2-1, is DTGVSQNPRHKITKRGQNVTFRCDPISEHNRLYWYRQTLGQGPEFLTYFQNEAQLEKSRLLSDRFSAERPKGSFSTLEIQRTEQGDSAMYLCASSPLGGSGVYNEQFFGPGTRLTVL.